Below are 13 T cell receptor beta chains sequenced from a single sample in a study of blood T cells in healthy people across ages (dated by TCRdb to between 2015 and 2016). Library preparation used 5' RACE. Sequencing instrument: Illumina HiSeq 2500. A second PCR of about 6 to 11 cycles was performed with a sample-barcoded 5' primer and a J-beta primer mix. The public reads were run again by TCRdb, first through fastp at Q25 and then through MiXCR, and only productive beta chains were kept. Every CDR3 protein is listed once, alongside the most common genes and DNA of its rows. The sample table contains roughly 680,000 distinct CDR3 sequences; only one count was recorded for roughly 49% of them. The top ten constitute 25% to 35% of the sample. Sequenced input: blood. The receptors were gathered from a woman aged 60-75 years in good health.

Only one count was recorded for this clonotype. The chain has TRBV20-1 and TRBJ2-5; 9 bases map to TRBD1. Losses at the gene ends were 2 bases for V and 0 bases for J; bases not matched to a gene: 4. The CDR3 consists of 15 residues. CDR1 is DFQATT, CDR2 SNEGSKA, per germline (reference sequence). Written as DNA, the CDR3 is TGCAGTGCTAGACTAGGGACAGGGTACCAAGAGACCCAGTACTTC. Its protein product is CSARLGTGYQETQYF.

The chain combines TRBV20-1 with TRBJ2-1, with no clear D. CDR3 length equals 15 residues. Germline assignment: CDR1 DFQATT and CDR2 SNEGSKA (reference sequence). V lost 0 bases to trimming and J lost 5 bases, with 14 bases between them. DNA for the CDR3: TGCAGTGCTAGAGATGCGGCTAGTGGGGACAATGAGCAGTTCTTC. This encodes CSARDAASGDNEQFF.

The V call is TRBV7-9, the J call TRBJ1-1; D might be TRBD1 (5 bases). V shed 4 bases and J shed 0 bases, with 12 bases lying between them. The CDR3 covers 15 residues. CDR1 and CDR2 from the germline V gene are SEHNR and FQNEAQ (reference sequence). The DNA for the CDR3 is TGTGCCAGCAGCTCCAGGCGGGGGATGAACACTGAAGCTTTCTTT. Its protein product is CASSSRRGMNTEAFF.

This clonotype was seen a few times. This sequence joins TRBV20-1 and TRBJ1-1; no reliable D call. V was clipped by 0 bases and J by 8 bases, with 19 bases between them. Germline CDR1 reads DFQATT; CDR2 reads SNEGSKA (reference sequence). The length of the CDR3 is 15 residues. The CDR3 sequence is CSARELPGPVSEAFF. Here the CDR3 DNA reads TGCAGTGCTAGAGAGCTTCCGGGCCCCGTTTCGGAAGCTTTCTTT.

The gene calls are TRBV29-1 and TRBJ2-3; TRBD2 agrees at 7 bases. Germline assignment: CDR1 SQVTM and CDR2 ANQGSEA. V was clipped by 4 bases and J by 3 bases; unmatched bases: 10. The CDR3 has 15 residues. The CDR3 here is CSVGRRAGKTDTQYF. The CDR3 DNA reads TGCAGCGTTGGGCGCCGAGCGGGAAAAACAGATACGCAGTATTTT.

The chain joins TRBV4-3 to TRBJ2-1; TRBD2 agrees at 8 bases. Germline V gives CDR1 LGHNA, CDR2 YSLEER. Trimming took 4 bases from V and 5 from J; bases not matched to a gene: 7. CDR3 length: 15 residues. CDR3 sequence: CASSRLAKNDNEQFF. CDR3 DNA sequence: TGCGCCAGCAGCCGACTAGCGAAAAATGACAATGAGCAGTTCTTC.

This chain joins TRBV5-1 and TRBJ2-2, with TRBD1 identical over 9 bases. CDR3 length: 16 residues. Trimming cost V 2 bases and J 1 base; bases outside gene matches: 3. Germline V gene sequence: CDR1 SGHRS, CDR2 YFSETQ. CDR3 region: CASSLKTGGNTGELFF. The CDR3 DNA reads TGCGCCAGCAGCTTAAAGACAGGGGGGAACACCGGGGAGCTGTTTTTT.

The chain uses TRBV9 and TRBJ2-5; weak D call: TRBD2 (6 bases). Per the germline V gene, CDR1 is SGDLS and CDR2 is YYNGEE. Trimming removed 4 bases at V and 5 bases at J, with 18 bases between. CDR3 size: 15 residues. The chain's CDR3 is CASSSRAGLGETQYF. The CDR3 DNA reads TGTGCCAGCAGCTCCAGGGCGGGGTTAGGGGAGACCCAGTACTTC.

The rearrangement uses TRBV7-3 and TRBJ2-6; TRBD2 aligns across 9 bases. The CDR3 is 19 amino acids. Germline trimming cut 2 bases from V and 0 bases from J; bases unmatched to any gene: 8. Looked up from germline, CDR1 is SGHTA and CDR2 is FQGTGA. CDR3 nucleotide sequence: TGTGCCAGCAGCTTACTAGCGGGGCACACCGCCTCTGGGGCCAACGTCCTGACTTTC. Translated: CASSLLAGHTASGANVLTF.

CDR3 protein: CASSYSQGLNTGELFF. CDR3 bases: TGTGCCAGCAGTTACTCACAGGGGTTGAACACCGGGGAGCTGTTTTTT. This sequence joins TRBV6-2 or TRBV6-3 and TRBJ2-2; TRBD1 aligns across 7 bases. The CDR3 covers 16 residues. Per germline, CDR1 MNHEY and CDR2 SVGEGT. V gave up 0 bases and J gave up 1 base; unmatched junction bases: 2.

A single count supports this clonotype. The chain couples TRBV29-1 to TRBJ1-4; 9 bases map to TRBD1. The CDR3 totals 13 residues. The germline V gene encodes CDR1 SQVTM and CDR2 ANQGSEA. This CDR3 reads CGGHWTGAEKLFF. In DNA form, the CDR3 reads TGCGGTGGCCACTGGACAGGGGCGGAAAAACTGTTTTTT.

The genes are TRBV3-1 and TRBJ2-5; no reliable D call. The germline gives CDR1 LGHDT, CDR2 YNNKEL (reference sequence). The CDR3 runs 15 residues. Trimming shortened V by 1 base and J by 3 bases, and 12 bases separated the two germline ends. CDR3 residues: CASSQGGSVKETQYF. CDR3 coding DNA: TGTGCCAGCAGCCAAGGCGGTTCTGTAAAAGAGACCCAGTACTTC.

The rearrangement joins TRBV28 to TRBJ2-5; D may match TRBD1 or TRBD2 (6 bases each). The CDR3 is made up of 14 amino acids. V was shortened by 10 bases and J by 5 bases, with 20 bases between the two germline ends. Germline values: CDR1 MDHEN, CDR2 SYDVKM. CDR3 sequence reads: CATWGAGRWETQYF. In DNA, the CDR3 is TGTGCCACCTGGGGGGCCGGACGGTGGGAGACCCAGTACTTC.